A single TCR beta chain is shown here with its context. TCRdb keeps only in-frame clones here, not all; method: immunoSEQ multiplex PCR. Altogether fewer than 85,000 clones are present, roughly 83% being singletons, with the ten largest covering 4.8%. This sample stems from a study of cytotoxic CD8 clonotypes in ibrutinib-treated CLL. There are 10 residues in the CDR3. The V gene's germline CDR1 is SGHDT and CDR2 YYEEEE. The clonotype was recovered from a human donor with chronic lymphocytic leukemia. The sample in question was PBMCs, obtained after 12 months of ibrutinib treatment. The chain recombines TRBV5-6 with TRBJ2-7; 7 nucleotides match TRBD2. The CDR3 sequence is CAGEGNEQYF. The CDR3 nucleotides are TGTGCGGGGGAGGGGAACGAGCAGTACTTC.